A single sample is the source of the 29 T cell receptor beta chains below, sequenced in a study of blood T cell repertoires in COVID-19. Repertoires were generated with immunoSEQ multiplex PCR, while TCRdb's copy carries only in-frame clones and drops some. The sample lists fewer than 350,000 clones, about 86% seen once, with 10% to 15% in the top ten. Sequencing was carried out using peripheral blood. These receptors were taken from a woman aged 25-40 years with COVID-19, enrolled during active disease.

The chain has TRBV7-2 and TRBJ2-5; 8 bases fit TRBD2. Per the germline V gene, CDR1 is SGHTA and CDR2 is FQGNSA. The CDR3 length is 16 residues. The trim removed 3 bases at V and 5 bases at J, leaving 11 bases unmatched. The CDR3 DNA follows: TGTGCCAGCAGCTTTAGCGTCGGGGGGGGCCTCGAGACCCAGTACTTC. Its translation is CASSFSVGGGLETQYF.

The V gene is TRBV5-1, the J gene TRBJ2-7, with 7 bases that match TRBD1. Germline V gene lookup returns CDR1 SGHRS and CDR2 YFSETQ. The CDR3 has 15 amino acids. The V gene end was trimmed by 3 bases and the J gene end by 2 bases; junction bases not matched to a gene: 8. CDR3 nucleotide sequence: TGCGCCAGCAGCTCGACAGGGTCGACAACCTACGAGCAGTACTTC. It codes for CASSSTGSTTYEQYF.

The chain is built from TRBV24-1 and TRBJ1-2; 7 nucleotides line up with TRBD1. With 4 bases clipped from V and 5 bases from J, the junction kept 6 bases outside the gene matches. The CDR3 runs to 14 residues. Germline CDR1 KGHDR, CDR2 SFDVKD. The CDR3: CATSDSGQDYGYTF. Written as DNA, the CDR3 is TGTGCCACCAGTGACTCCGGACAGGATTATGGCTACACCTTC.

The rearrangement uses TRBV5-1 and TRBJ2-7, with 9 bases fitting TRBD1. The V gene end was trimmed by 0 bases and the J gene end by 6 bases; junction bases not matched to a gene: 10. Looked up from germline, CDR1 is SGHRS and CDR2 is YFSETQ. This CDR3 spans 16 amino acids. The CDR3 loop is CASSLGGGTGSGEQYF. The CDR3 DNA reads TGCGCCAGCAGCTTGGGCGGAGGGACAGGGTCAGGCGAGCAGTACTTC.

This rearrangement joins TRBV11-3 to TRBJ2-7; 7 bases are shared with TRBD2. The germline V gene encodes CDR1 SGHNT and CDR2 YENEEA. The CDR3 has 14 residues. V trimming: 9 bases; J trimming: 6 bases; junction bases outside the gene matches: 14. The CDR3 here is CARDRGVRAREQYF. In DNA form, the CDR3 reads TGTGCCAGAGATCGGGGGGTACGGGCTCGCGAGCAGTACTTC.

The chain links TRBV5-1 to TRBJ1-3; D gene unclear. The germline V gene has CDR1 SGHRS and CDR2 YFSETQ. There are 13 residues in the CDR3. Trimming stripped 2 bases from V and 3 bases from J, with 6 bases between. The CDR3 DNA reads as TGCGCCAGCAGCTTATCCGGTGGAAACACCATATATTTT. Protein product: CASSLSGGNTIYF.

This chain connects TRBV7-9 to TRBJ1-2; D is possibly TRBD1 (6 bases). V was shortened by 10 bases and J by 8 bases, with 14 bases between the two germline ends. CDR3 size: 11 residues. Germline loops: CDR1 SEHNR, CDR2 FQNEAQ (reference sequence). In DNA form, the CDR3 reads TGTGCCATCCCGACAGGTCTGGGCTACACCTTC. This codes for CAIPTGLGYTF.

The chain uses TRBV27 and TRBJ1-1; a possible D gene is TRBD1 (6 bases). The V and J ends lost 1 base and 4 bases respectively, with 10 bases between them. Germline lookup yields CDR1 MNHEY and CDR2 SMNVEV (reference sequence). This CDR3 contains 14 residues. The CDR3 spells CASSLYRDGTEAFF. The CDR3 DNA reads TGTGCCAGCAGTTTATACAGGGACGGCACTGAAGCTTTCTTT.

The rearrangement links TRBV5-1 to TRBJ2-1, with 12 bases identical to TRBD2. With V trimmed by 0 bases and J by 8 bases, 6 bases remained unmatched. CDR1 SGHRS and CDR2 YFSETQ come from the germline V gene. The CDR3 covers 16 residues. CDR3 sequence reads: CASSLALAGGHDEQFF. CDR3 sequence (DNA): TGCGCCAGCAGCTTGGCCCTAGCGGGGGGGCATGATGAGCAGTTCTTC. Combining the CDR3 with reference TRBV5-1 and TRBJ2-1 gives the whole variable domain KAGVTQTPRYLIKTRGQQVTLSCSPISGHRSVSWYQQTPGQGLQFLFEYFSETQRNKGNFPGRFSGRQFSNSRSEMNVSTLELGDSALYLCASSLALAGGHDEQFFGPGTRLTVL.

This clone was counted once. For the CDR3, the DNA is TGTGCCAGCTCACAGTCGGGACAAAGAGAGACCCAGTACTTC. It encodes CASSQSGQRETQYF. This chain joins TRBV18 and TRBJ2-5; perhaps TRBD1 as D (6 bases). Trimming stripped 4 bases from V and 4 bases from J, with 13 bases between. The CDR3 runs to 14 residues. CDR1 KGHSH and CDR2 LQKENI come from the germline V gene.

The CDR3 region is CATSRDPSGTEAFF. In nucleotides, the CDR3 is TGTGCCACCAGCAGAGACCCGTCGGGTACTGAAGCTTTCTTT. The genes are TRBV15 and TRBJ1-1; D is uncertain. The V gene's germline CDR1 is LNHNV and CDR2 YYDKDF (reference sequence). The CDR3 extends over 14 amino acids. V lost 0 bases and J 5 bases, leaving 10 bases between the germline ends.

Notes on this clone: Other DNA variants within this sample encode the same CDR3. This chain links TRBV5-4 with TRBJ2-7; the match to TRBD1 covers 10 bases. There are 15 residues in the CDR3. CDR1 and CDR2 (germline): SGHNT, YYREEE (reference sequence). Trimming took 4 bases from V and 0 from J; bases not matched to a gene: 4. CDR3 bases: TGTGCCAGCAGCCCCGGGACAGGGGCCTCCTACGAGCAGTACTTC. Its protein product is CASSPGTGASYEQYF.

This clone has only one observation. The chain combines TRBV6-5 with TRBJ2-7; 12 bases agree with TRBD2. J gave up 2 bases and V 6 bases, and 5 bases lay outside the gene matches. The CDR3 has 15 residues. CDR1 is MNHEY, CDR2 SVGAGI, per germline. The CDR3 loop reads CASSRGLAGTYEQYF. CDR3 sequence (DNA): TGTGCCAGCAGCCGAGGACTAGCGGGGACCTACGAGCAGTACTTC.

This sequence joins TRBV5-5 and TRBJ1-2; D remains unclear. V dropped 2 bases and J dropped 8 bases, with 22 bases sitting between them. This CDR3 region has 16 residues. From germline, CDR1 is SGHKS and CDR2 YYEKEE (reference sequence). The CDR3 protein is CASSFGVATKAEGYTF. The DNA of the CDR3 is TGTGCCAGCAGCTTTGGGGTAGCTACCAAAGCGGAGGGCTACACCTTC.

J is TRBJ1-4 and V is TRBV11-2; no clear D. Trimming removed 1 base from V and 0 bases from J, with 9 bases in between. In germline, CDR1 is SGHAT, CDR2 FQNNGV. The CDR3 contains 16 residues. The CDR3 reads CASSLVVPATNEKLFF. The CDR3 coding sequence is TGTGCCAGCAGCTTAGTGGTGCCAGCAACTAATGAAAAACTGTTTTTT.

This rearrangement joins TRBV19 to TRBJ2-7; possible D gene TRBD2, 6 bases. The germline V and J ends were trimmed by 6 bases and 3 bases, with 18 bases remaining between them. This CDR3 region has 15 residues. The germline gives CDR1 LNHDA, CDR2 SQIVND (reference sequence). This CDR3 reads CASRDEGGVGYEQYF. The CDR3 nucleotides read TGTGCCAGTAGGGACGAAGGAGGGGTCGGCTACGAGCAGTACTTC.

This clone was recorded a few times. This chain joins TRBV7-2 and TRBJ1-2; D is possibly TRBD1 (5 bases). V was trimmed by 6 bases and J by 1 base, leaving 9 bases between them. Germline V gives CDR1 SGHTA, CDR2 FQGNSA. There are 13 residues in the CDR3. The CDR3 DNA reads TGTGCCAGCAGTGGACAAATTAACTATGGCTACACCTTC. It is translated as CASSGQINYGYTF.

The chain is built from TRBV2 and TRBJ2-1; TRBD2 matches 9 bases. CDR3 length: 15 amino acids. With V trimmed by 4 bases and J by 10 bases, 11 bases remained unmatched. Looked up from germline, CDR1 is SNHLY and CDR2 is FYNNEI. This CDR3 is CASSVPQTTSGEQFF. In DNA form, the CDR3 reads TGTGCCAGCAGTGTGCCACAAACTACTAGCGGGGAGCAGTTCTTC.

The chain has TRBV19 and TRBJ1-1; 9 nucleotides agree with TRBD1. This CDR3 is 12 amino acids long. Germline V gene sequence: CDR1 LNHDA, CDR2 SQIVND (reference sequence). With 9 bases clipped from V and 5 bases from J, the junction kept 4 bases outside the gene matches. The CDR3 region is CASGQGRTEAFF. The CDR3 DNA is TGTGCCAGCGGACAGGGGCGAACTGAAGCTTTCTTT.

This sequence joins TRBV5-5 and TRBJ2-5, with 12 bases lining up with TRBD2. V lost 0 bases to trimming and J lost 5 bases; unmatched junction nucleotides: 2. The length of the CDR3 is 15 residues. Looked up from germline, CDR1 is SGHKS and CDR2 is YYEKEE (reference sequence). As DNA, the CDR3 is TGTGCCAGCAGCTTGGGTGGGACTAGCGGGGAGACCCAGTACTTC. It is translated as CASSLGGTSGETQYF.

This chain's CDR3 is CATSSRQEAYEQYF. The CDR3, as DNA: TGTGCCACCAGCAGCCGACAGGAGGCCTACGAGCAGTACTTC. The chain links TRBV15 to TRBJ2-7; weak D call: TRBD1 (6 bases). The V end lost 3 bases, the J end lost 2 bases, and 11 bases lay between the germline ends. The germline CDR1 and CDR2 sequences are LNHNV and YYDKDF (reference sequence). The CDR3 has 14 residues.

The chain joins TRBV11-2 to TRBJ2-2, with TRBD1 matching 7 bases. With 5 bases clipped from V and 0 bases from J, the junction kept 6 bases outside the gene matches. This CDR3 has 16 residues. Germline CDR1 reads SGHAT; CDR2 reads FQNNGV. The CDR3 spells CASSPRGTANTGELFF. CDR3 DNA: TGTGCCAGCAGCCCAAGAGGGACAGCGAACACCGGGGAGCTGTTTTTT.

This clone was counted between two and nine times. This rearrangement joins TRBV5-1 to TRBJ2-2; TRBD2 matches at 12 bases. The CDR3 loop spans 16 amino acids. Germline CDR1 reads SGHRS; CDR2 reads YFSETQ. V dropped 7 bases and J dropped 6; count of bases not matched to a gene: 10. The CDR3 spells CASRHILAGGSGELFF. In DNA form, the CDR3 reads TGCGCCAGCCGCCATATACTAGCGGGGGGTTCCGGGGAGCTGTTTTTT.

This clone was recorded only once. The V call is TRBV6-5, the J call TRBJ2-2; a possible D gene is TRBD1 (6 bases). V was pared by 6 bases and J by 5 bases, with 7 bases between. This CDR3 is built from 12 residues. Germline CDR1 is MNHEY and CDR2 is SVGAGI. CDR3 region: CASRQGTGELFF. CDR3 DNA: TGTGCCAGCAGGCAGGGGACCGGGGAGCTGTTTTTT.

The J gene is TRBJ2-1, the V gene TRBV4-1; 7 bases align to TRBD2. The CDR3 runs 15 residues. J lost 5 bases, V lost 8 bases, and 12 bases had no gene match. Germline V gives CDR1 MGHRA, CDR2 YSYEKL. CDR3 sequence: CASRPTGTNNNEQFF. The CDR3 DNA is TGCGCCAGCCGCCCAACCGGGACTAACAACAATGAGCAGTTCTTC.

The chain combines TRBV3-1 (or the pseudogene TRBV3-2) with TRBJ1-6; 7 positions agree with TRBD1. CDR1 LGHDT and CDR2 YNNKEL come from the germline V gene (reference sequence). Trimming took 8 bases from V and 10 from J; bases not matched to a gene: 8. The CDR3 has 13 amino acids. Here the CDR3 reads CASWRGRGSPLHF. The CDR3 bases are TGTGCCAGCTGGAGGGGGCGCGGGTCACCCCTCCACTTT.

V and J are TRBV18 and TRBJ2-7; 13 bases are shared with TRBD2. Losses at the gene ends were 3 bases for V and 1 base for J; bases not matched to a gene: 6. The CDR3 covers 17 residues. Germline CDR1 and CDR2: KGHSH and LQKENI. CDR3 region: CASSPGLAGSLSYEQYF. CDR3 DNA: TGTGCCAGCTCACCGGGACTAGCGGGGAGTTTGTCCTACGAGCAGTACTTC.

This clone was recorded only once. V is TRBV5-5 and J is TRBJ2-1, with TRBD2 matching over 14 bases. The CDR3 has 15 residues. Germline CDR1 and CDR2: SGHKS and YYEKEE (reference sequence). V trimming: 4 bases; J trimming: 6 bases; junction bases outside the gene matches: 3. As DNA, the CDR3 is TGTGCCAGCAGCCGAGGACTAGCGGGGGGCAATGAGCAGTTCTTC. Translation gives CASSRGLAGGNEQFF.

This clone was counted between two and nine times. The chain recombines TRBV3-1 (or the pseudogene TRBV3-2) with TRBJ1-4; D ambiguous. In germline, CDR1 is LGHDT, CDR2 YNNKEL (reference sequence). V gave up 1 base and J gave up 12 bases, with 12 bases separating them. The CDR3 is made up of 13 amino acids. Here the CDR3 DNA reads TGTGCCAGCAGCCAAGGCGGACTGGTGGAACTGTTTTTT. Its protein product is CASSQGGLVELFF.